A selection of T cell receptor beta chains follows, all from one sample in a study of T cell responses to AZD1222 COVID-19 vaccine. Using immunoSEQ multiplex PCR, the repertoire was profiled, and TCRdb retains in-frame clones only, with some absent. The data hold roughly 140,000 clones, with about 87% observed a single time. The material was peripheral blood, obtained 28 days after the second AZD1222 dose. The source of these receptors is an adult who received the AZD1222 COVID-19 vaccine. CDR3s include the opening cysteine and the closing phenylalanine or tryptophan. The order of the fields is J gene, clone size, D gene, V gene, CDR3 protein, CDR3 DNA. D genes are given only for firm matches. Clone size is given for some rows only: seen once, a few or many times, or a class if the clone is expanded.

>TRBJ1-2|.|.|TRBV7-9
CASSLAEGLGRWYTF
TGTGCCAGCAGCTTAGCCGAAGGGTTAGGAAGATGGTACACCTTC
>TRBJ2-1|.|TRBD2|TRBV14
CASSQDRRLAGGSHEQFF
TGTGCCAGCAGCCAAGATCGACGACTAGCGGGAGGTTCCCATGAGCAGTTCTTC
>TRBJ1-3|few|.|TRBV6-5
CASSRGFGNTIYF
TGTGCCAGCTCACGCGGATTCGGAAACACCATATATTTT
>TRBJ1-6|.|TRBD1|TRBV9
CASSAFGDRVNSPLHF
TGTGCCAGCAGCGCCTTTGGGGACAGGGTTAATTCACCCCTCCACTTT
>TRBJ1-1|.|.|TRBV15
CATSRTDSWSTEAFF
TGTGCCACCAGCAGAACAGACAGTTGGAGCACTGAAGCTTTCTTT
>TRBJ1-1|few|.|TRBV19
CASSRIDSNTEAFF
TGTGCCAGTAGTAGAATTGACAGTAACACTGAAGCTTTCTTT
>TRBJ2-1|.|TRBD2|TRBV7-9
CASSLGPTSPIANNEQFF
TGTGCCAGCAGCTTAGGTCCGACTAGCCCCATCGCCAACAATGAGCAGTTCTTC
>TRBJ2-5|.|.|TRBV27
CASSPGRPGETQYF
TGTGCCAGCAGCCCGGGACGCCCGGGGGAGACCCAGTACTTC
>TRBJ1-6|.|.|TRBV6-5
CASRSGLNSPLHF
TGTGCCAGCAGATCTGGACTGAATTCACCCCTCCACTTT
>TRBJ2-1|.|.|TRBV5-1
CASSLGQLHNEQFF
TGCGCCAGCAGCTTGGGACAGCTCCACAATGAGCAGTTCTTC
>TRBJ2-2|.|.|TRBV5-1
CASRMGVDGELFF
TGCGCCAGCAGGATGGGGGTTGACGGGGAGCTGTTTTTT
>TRBJ2-5|.|TRBD2|TRBV5-1
CASSSNLAGVMETQYF
TGCGCCAGCAGCTCCAATCTGGCGGGAGTTATGGAGACCCAGTACTTC
>TRBJ1-3|.|.|TRBV9
CASSSSPSGSGNTIYF
TGTGCCAGCAGCTCCTCCCCTTCGGGCTCTGGAAACACCATATATTTT
>TRBJ2-7|once|.|TRBV5-4
CASSLEVSGAEQYF
TGTGCCAGCAGCTTGGAAGTATCCGGGGCCGAGCAGTACTTC
>TRBJ1-1|.|TRBD1|TRBV18
CASSPSEPNRGAFF
TGTGCCAGCTCACCTTCAGAGCCTAACAGGGGAGCTTTCTTT
>TRBJ2-7|.|.|TRBV27
CASGGGGPTYEQYF
TGTGCCAGCGGGGGAGGGGGACCTACCTACGAGCAGTACTTC
>TRBJ2-5|.|.|TRBV12-5
CASGQSRETQYF
TGTGCTAGTGGCCAGTCGCGGGAGACCCAGTACTTC
>TRBJ2-2|.|TRBD1|TRBV5-1
CASSLQGEGGELFF
TGCGCCAGCAGCTTACAGGGGGAAGGCGGGGAGCTGTTTTTT
>TRBJ1-1|.|.|TRBV5-1
CASSLGGDRVGEAFF
TGCGCCAGCAGCTTGGGGGGAGATAGGGTAGGTGAAGCTTTCTTT
>TRBJ1-3|.|TRBD1|TRBV29-1
CSVTGQGASGNTIYF
TGCAGCGTCACTGGACAGGGGGCATCTGGAAACACCATATATTTT
>TRBJ1-5|.|.|TRBV5-1
CASSLGTSDSNQPQHF
TGCGCCAGCAGCTTGGGAACATCCGATAGCAATCAGCCCCAGCATTTT
>TRBJ1-5|once|.|TRBV28
CASTSRGGSQPQHF
TGTGCCAGCACTTCACGCGGGGGTAGTCAGCCCCAGCATTTT
>TRBJ2-7|once|TRBD1|TRBV10-2
CASRPTGPSYEQYF
TGCGCCAGCAGACCGACAGGGCCCTCCTACGAGCAGTACTTC
>TRBJ1-5|.|.|TRBV3-1/TRBV3-2
CASSQGRNLNQPQHF
TGTGCCAGCAGCCAAGGCAGAAACTTAAATCAGCCCCAGCATTTT